One TCR beta chain is described in this entry. The specificity of this receptor is unknown. One base away there is no much larger clone; base qualities are not given. CDR1 and CDR2 were assigned from the germline V gene as MNHNS and SASEGT. The CDR3 covers 15 residues, taking in both the cysteine and the phenylalanine. Of all the DNA, just the CDR3 is kept, 45 bases in frame from base 1. Ends trimmed: V by 4 bases, J by 7 bases; bases unmatched to a gene: 6. This sample was taken from a study of cytotoxic CD8 clonotypes in ibrutinib-treated CLL (dated by TCRdb to 2020 to 2023). Study-level background: In this cohort, some 14 patients were treatment-naive and fewer than 13 were relapsed/refractory, while around 18 had unmutated IGHV. Partial responses were observed in about 24 patients and complete responses in 2; after a median follow-up of 68 months, remission was maintained in some 14 patients and progression was observed in some twelve. Samples at response were collected after a median of approximately twelve months of treatment, with a range of 6 to 36 months. Samples averaged about 260,000 productive templates and 94,082 productive rearrangements. Longitudinal samples were obtainable from 26 of the 86 participants in the trial. Cryopreserved peripheral blood mononuclear cells were obtained before treatment, at response, and at either sustained remission or disease progression. All remission and progressive disease samples were collected while patients were still receiving ibrutinib. General findings and caveats noted by the study authors: Public clonotypes were rare and either contracted or stayed stable during treatment, and the rise in clonality at ibrutinib response reflected the expansion of private clonotypes. Baseline clonality exceeded that of age-matched healthy donors and correlated strongly with circulating CD8+ T-cell counts. At ibrutinib response clonality went up, during sustained remission it held steady, and at progression it dropped back toward baseline. Lymph node repertoires were not examined, and the timing of sampling was not matched between patients in sustained remission and those whose disease progressed.

For TCR beta library preparation, roughly 1.8 micrograms of genomic DNA was extracted from cryopreserved PBMCs. High-throughput TCR beta sequencing was performed on longitudinal blood samples from CLL patients receiving ibrutinib monotherapy. The patients were enrolled in a single-center, open-label phase 2 trial of ibrutinib monotherapy. The goal of deep resolution MiSeq sequencing was a depth between 1 in 1 million and 1 in 200,000 T cells, and coverage averaged 10x per clonotype. The immunoSEQ hsTCRB Kit was used to generate TCR beta libraries. The authors processed their data as follows. ImmunoSEQ Data Assistant and ImmunoSEQ Analyzer were used for data analysis, and V, D and J genes were assigned according to IMGT definitions. Clonality, which ranges from 0 to 1, was calculated as one minus the normalized Shannon entropy of productive rearrangement frequencies. Only overrepresented clonotypes making up at least 0.05% of each patient's repertoire were included in the public clonotype analysis. Repertoires from roughly 13 age-matched healthy donors in immuneACCESS were used as clonality controls. Here the immuneACCESS table is served through TCRdb, limited to in-frame sequences with V and J called. Missing clones are a known gap in these copies; in checked studies unresolved V genes cover under half, and the rest lacks a known reason. V, J and clone size are taken as reported in that table, and D and trimming were inferred from the DNA itself. The sample table holds 13,000 to 15,000 clones, of which approximately 52% were seen once. 30% to 35% of the sample lies in the top ten.

This clonotype was obtained from a human donor with chronic lymphocytic leukemia. The chain links TRBV6-1 with TRBJ1-5; 11 bases in the junction line up with TRBD1. This specimen was PBMCs, taken at a 24-month disease-progression time point, from a patient treated with ibrutinib. CDR3 reads: CASSVGQGGRQPQHF. The nucleotides are TGTGCCAGCAGTGTGGGACAGGGGGGCAGACAGCCCCAGCATTTT.